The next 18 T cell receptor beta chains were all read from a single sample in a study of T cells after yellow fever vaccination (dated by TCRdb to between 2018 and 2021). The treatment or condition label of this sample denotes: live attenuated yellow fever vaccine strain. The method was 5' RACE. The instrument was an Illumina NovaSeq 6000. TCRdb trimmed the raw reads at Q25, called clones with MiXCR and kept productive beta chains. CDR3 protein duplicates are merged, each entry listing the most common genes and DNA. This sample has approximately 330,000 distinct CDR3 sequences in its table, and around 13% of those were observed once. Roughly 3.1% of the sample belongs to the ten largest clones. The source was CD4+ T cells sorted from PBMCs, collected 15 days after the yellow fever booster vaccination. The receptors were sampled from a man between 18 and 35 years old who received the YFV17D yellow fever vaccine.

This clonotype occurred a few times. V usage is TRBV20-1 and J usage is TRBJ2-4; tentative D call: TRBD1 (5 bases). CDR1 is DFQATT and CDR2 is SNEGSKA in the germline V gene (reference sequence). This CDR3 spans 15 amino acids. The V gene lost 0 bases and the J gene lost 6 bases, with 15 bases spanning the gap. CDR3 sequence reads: CSARDSSQGLNIQYF. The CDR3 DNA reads TGCAGTGCTAGAGATTCGAGTCAGGGTCTAAACATTCAGTACTTC.

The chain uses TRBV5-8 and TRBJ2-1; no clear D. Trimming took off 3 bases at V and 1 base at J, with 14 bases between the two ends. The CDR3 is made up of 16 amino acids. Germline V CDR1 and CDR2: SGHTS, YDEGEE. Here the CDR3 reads CASSSLGHMSYNEQFF. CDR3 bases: TGTGCCAGCAGCTCCCTCGGGCACATGTCCTACAATGAGCAGTTCTTC.

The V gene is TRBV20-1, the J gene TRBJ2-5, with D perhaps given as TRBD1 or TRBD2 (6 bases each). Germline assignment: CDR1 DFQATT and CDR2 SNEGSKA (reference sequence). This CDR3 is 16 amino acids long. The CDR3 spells CSAGTMGPGGLGTQYF. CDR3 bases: TGCAGCGCCGGAACTATGGGGCCTGGGGGGCTGGGGACCCAGTACTTC.

The CDR3 sequence: CASSSMGQVNTEAFF. Written as DNA, the CDR3 is TGTGCCAGCAGCTCCATGGGACAGGTGAACACTGAAGCTTTCTTT. V gene TRBV7-8 combines with J gene TRBJ1-1, with 8 bases fitting TRBD1. The V gene end was trimmed by 4 bases and the J gene end by 0 bases; junction bases not matched to a gene: 4. CDR3 length: 15 amino acids. Germline CDR1 reads SGHVS; CDR2 reads FQNEAQ.

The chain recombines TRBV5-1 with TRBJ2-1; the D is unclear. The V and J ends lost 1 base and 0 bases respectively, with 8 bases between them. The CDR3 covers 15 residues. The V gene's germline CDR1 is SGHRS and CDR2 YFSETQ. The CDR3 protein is CASSLLGYSYNEQFF. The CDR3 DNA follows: TGCGCCAGCAGCTTGTTGGGCTACTCCTACAATGAGCAGTTCTTC.

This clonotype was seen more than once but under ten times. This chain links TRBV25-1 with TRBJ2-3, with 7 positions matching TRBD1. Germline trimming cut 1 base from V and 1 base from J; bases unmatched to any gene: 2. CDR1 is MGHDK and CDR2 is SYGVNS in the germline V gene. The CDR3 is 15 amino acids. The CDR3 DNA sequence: TGTGCCAGCAGTGAATGGCAGGGGGGCACAGATACGCAGTATTTT. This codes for CASSEWQGGTDTQYF.

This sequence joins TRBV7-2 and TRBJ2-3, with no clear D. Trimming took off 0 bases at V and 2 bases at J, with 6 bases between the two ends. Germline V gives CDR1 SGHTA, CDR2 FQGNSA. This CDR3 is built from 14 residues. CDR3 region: CASSLAWVTDTQYF. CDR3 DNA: TGTGCCAGCAGCTTAGCGTGGGTCACAGATACGCAGTATTTT. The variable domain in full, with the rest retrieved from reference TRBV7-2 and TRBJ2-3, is GAGVSQSPSNKVTEKGKDVELRCDPISGHTALYWYRQSLGQGLEFLIYFQGNSAPDKSGLPSDRFSAERTGGSVSTLTIQRTQQEDSAVYLCASSLAWVTDTQYFGPGTRLTVL.

Here the CDR3 reads CSASTHGVNTEAFF. In nucleotides, the CDR3 is TGCAGTGCTAGTACCCATGGGGTGAACACTGAAGCTTTCTTT. The rearrangement uses TRBV20-1 and TRBJ1-1, with D hard to call. The germline V gene has CDR1 DFQATT and CDR2 SNEGSKA (reference sequence). V was pared by 3 bases and J by 0 bases, with 11 bases between. The CDR3 sequence is 14 residues long.

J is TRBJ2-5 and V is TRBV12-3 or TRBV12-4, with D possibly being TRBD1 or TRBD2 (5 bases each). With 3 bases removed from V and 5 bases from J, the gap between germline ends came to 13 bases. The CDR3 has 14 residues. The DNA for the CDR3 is TGTGCCAGCAGTTTCCGGGGCCTGCGGGAGACCCAGTACTTC. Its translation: CASSFRGLRETQYF.

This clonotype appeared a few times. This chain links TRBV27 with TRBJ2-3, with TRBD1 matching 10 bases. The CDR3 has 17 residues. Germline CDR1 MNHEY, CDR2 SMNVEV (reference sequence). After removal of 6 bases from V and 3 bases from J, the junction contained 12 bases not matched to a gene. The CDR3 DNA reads TGTGCCAGCAGCCTTATTCCCAGACAGGGGGCGACAGATACGCAGTATTTT. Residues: CASSLIPRQGATDTQYF.

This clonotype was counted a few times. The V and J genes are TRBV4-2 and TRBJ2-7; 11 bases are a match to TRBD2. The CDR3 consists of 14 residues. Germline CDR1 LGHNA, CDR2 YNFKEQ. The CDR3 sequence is CASSQDVLAGDLIV. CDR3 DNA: TGTGCCAGCAGCCAAGATGTACTAGCGGGGGACCTGATCGTC.

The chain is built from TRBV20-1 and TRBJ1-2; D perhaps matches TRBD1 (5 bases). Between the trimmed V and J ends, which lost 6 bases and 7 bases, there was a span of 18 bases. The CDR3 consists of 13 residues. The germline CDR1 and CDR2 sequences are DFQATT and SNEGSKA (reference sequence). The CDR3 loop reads CSAKPQGAGGYTF. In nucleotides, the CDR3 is TGCAGTGCCAAACCCCAGGGAGCCGGTGGCTACACCTTC.

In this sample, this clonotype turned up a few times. CDR3 bases: TGTGCCAGCACGAGGAACCAGCTACAGGGGATCCAAGAGACCCAGTACTTC. Translation: CASTRNQLQGIQETQYF. This rearrangement joins TRBV6-1 to TRBJ2-5; 7 bases align to TRBD1. The CDR3 consists of 17 residues. Losses at the gene ends were 7 bases for V and 1 base for J; bases not matched to a gene: 15. CDR1 is MNHNS, CDR2 SASEGT, per germline.

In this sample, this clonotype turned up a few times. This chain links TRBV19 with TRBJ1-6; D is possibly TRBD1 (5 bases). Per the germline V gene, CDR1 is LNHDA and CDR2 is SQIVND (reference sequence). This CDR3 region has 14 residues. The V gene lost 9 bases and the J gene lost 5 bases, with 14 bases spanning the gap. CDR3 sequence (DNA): TGTGCCAGCTCCGCAGGGAAGGATAATTCACCCCTCCACTTT. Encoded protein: CASSAGKDNSPLHF. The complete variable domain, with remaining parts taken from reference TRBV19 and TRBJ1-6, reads DGGITQSPKYLFRKEGQNVTLSCEQNLNHDAMYWYRQDPGQGLRLIYYSQIVNDFQKGDIAEGYSVSREKKESFPLTVTSAQKNPTAFYLCASSAGKDNSPLHFGNGTRLTVT.

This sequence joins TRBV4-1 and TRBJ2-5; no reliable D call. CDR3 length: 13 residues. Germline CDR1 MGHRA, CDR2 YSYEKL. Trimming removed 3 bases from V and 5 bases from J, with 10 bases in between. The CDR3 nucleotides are TGCGCCAGCAGCCAGAGTGCCCAGGAGACCCAGTACTTC. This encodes CASSQSAQETQYF.

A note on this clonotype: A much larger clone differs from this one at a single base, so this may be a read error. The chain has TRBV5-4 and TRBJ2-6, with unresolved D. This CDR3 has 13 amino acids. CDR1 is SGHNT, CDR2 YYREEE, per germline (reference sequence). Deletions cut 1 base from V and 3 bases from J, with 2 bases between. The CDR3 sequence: CASSLYGANVLTF. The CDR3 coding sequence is TGTGCCAGCAGCTTGTATGGGGCCAACGTCCTGACTTTC.

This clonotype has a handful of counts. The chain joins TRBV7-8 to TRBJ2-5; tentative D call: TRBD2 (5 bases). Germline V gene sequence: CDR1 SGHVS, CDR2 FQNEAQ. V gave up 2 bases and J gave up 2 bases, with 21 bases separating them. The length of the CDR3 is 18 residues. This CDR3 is CASSLPASRIGGQETQYF. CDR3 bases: TGTGCCAGCAGCTTACCCGCCTCACGAATCGGAGGTCAAGAGACCCAGTACTTC.

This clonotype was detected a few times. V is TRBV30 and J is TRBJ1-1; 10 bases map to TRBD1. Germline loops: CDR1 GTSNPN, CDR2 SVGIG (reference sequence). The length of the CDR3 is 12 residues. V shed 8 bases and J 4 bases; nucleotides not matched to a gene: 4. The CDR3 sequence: CAGTGDSTEAFF. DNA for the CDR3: TGTGCCGGGACAGGGGATAGCACTGAAGCTTTCTTT.